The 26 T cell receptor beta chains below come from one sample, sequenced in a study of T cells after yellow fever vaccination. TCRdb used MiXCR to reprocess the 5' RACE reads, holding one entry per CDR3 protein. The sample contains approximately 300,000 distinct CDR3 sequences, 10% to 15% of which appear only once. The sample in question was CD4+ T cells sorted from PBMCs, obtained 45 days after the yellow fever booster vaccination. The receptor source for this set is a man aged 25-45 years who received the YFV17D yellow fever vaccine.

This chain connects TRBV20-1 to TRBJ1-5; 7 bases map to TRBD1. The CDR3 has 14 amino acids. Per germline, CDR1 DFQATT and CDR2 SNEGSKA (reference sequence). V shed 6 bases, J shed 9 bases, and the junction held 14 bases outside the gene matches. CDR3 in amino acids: CSAKGQSEVGPQHF. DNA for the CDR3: TGCAGTGCAAAGGGACAGTCCGAGGTGGGGCCCCAGCATTTT.

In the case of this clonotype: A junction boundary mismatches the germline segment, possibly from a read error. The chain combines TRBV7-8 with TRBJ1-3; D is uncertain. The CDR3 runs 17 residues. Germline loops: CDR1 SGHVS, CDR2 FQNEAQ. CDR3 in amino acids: CASSIAGRTSSGNTIYF. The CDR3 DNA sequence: TGTGCCAGCAGCATAGCTGGACGGACCAGCTCTGGAAACACCATATATTTT.

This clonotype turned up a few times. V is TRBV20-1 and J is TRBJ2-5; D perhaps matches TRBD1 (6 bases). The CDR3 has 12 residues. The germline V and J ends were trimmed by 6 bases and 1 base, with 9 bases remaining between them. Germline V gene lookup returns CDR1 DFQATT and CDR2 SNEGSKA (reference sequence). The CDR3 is CSANRVQETQYF. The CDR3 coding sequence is TGCAGTGCAAACAGGGTCCAAGAGACCCAGTACTTC.

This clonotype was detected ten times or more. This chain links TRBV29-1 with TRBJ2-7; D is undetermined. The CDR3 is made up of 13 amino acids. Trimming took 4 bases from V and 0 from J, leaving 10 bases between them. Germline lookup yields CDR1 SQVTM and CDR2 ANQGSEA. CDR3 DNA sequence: TGCAGCGTTGTGTGGGGTAGCTCCTACGAGCAGTACTTC. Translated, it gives CSVVWGSSYEQYF.

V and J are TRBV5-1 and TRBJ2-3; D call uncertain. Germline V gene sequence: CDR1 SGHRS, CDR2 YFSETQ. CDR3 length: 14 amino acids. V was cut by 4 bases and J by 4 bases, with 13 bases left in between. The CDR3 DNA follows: TGCGCCAGCAGCGAGTTGAGGAGTGCAGATACGCAGTATTTT. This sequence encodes CASSELRSADTQYF.

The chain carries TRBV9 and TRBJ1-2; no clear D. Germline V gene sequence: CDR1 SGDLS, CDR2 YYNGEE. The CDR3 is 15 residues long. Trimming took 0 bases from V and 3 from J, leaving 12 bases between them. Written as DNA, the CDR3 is TGTGCCAGCAGCGTAGAAATGGTTAGTGACTATGGCTACACCTTC. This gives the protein CASSVEMVSDYGYTF.

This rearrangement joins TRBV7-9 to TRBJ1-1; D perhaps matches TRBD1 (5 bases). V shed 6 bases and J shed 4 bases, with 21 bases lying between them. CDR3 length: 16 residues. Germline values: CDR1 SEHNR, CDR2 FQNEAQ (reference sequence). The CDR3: CASRSPLVYGGTEAFF. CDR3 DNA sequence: TGTGCCAGCAGGAGCCCGTTAGTATATGGGGGCACTGAAGCTTTCTTT.

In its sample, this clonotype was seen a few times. The CDR3 DNA sequence: TGTGCCAGCAATTCCGGGACTAGCGGGAGGGCTGAGCAGTTCTTC. This codes for CASNSGTSGRAEQFF. The V and J genes are TRBV7-2 and TRBJ2-1; 16 bases fit TRBD2. Trimming cost V 7 bases and J 9 bases; bases outside gene matches: 6. Germline assignment: CDR1 SGHTA and CDR2 FQGNSA. The CDR3 length is 15 residues.

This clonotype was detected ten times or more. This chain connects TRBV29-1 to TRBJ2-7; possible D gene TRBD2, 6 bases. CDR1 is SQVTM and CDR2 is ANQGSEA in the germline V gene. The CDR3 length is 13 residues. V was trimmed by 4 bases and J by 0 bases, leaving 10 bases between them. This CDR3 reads CSVGSGPSYEQYF. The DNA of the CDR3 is TGCAGCGTTGGTAGCGGACCCTCCTACGAGCAGTACTTC.

The CDR3 here is CASSPAGGVNYNEQFF. For the CDR3, the DNA is TGTGCCAGCAGCCCCGCGGGGGGGGTCAACTACAATGAGCAGTTCTTC. The chain uses TRBV7-2 and TRBJ2-1, with TRBD2 matching over 9 bases. Germline values: CDR1 SGHTA, CDR2 FQGNSA. V lost 5 bases and J lost 3; bases outside the gene matches: 8. CDR3 length: 16 amino acids.

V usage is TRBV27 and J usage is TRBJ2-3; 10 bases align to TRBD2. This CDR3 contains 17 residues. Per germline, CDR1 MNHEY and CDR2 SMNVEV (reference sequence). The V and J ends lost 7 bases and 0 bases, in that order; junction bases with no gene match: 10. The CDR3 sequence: CASTDPGTSVSTDTQYF. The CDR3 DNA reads TGTGCCAGCACTGATCCCGGGACTAGCGTGAGCACAGATACGCAGTATTTT.

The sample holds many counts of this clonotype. CDR3 in DNA: TGTGCCAGCAGCCAAGAACAAGCGGGAGGACCCTACGAGCAGTACTTC. It is translated as CASSQEQAGGPYEQYF. V usage is TRBV3-1 and J usage is TRBJ2-7, with TRBD2 identical over 9 bases. In germline, CDR1 is LGHDT, CDR2 YNNKEL (reference sequence). V lost 0 bases and J lost 2; bases outside the gene matches: 5. CDR3 length: 16 residues.

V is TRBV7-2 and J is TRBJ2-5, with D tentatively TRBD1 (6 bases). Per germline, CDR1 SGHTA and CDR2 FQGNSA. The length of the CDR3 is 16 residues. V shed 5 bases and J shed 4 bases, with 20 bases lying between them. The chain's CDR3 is CASSRNTGSGAETQYF. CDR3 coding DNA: TGTGCCAGCAGCCGCAACACCGGGTCAGGGGCAGAGACCCAGTACTTC. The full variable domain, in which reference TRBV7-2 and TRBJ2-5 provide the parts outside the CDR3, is GAGVSQSPSNKVTEKGKDVELRCDPISGHTALYWYRQSLGQGLEFLIYFQGNSAPDKSGLPSDRFSAERTGGSVSTLTIQRTQQEDSAVYLCASSRNTGSGAETQYFGPGTRLLVL.

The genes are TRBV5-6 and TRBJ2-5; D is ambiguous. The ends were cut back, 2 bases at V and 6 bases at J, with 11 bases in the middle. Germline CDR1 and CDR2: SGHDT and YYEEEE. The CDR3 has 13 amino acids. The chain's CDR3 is CASSFWRKQTQYF. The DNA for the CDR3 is TGTGCCAGCAGCTTCTGGCGGAAGCAGACCCAGTACTTC.

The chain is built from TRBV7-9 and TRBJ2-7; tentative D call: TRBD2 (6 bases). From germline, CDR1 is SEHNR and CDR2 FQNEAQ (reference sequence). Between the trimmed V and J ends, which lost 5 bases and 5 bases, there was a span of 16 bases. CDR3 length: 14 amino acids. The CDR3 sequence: CASSLTRDKDEQYF. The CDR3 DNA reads TGTGCCAGCAGCCTAACGCGGGATAAGGACGAGCAGTACTTC. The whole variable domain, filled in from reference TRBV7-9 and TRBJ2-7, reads DTGVSQNPRHKITKRGQNVTFRCDPISEHNRLYWYRQTLGQGPEFLTYFQNEAQLEKSRLLSDRFSAERPKGSFSTLEIQRTEQGDSAMYLCASSLTRDKDEQYFGPGTRLTVT.

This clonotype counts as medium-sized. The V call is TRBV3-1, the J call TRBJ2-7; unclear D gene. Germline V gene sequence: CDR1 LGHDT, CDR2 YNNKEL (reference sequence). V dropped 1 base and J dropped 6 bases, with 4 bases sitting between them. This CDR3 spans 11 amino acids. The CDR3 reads CASSQGGEQYF. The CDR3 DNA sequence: TGTGCCAGCAGCCAAGGCGGCGAGCAGTACTTC.

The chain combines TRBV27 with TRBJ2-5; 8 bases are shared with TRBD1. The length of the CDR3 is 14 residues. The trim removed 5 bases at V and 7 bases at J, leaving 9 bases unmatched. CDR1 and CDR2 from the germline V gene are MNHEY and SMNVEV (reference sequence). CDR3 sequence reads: CASSRQTGDRTQYF. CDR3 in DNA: TGTGCCAGCAGTCGTCAGACAGGGGATCGGACCCAGTACTTC.

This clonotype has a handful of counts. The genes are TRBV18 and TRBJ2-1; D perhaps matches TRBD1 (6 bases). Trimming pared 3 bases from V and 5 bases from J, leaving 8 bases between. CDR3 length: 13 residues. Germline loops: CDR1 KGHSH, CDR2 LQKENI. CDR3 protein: CASSPGANNEQFF. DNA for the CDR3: TGTGCCAGCTCACCGGGGGCCAACAATGAGCAGTTCTTC.

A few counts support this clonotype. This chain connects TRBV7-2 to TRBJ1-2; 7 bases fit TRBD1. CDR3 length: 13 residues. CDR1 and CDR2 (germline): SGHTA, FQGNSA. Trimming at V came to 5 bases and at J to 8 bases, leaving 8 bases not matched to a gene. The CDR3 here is CASSRRTGDGYTF. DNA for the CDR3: TGTGCCAGCAGCCGCCGGACAGGAGACGGCTACACCTTC.

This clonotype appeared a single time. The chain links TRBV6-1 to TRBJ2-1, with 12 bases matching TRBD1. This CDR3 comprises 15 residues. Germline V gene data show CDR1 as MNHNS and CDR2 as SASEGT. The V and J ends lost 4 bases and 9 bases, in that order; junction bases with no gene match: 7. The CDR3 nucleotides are TGTGCCAGCAGTGGGGGACAGGGGGCGCCCGGTGAGCAGTTCTTC. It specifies CASSGGQGAPGEQFF.

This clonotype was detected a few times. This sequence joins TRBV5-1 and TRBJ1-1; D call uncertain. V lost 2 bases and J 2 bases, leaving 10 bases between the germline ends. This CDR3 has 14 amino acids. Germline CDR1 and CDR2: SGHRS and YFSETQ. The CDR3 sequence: CASSFSGTNTEAFF. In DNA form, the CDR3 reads TGCGCCAGCAGCTTTAGTGGAACCAACACTGAAGCTTTCTTT.

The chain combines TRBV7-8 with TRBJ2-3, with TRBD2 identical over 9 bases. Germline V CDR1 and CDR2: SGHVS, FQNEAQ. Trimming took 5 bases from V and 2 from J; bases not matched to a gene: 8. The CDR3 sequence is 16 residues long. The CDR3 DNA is TGTGCCAGCAGCAGCGGGAGGCCTGACCCCACAGATACGCAGTATTTT. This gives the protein CASSSGRPDPTDTQYF.

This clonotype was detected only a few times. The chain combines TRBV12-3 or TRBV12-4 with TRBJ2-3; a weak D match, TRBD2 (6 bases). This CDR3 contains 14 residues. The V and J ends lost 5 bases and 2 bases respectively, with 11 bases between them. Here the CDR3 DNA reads TGTGCCAGCAGTCCCGGGACTTACACAGATACGCAGTATTTT. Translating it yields CASSPGTYTDTQYF.

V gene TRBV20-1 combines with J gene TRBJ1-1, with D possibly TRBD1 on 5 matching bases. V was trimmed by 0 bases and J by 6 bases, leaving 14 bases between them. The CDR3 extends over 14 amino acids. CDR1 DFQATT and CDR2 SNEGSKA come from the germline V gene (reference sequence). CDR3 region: CSARDLFGGAEAFF. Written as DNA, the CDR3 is TGCAGTGCTAGAGATCTGTTTGGGGGAGCTGAAGCTTTCTTT.

The CDR3 nucleotides are TGTGCCAGCATGGAACTAGCGGGTTACAATGAGCAGTTCTTC. Translating it yields CASMELAGYNEQFF. The rearrangement joins TRBV6-1 to TRBJ2-1; TRBD2 aligns across 9 bases. CDR1 and CDR2 from the germline V gene are MNHNS and SASEGT. J gave up 4 bases and V 7 bases, and 5 bases lay outside the gene matches. This CDR3 spans 14 amino acids.

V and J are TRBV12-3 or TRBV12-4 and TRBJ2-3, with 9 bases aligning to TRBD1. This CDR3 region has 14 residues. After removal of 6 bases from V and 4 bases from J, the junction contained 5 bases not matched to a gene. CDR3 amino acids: CASRWTGVPDTQYF. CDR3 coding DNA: TGTGCCAGCAGATGGACAGGGGTCCCAGATACGCAGTATTTT.